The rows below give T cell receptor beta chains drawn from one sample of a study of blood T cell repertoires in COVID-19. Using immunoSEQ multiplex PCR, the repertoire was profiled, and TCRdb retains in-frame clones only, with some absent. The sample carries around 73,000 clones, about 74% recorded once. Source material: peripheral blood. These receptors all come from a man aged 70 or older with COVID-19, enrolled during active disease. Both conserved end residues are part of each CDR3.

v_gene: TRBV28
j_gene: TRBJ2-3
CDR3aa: CASSAPRGGSTDTQYF

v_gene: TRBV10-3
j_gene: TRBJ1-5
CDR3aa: CAISETGTGDSNQPQHF

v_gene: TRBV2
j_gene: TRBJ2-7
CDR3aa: CASTRLAAHSYEQYF

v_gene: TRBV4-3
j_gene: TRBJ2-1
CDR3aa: CASSRQLAGGRWEQFF

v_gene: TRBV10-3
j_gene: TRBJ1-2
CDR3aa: CAIRETGTYGYTF

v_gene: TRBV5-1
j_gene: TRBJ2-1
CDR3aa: CASSGAASGRVPSYNEQFF

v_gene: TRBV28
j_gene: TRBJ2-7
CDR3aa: CASSGRGSSYEQYF

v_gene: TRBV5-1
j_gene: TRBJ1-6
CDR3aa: CASSLDADRNSPLHF

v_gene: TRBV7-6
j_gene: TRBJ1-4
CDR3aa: CASSSWTGGDEKLFF

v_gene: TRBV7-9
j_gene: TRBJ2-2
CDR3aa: CASSLSFMRTGELFF

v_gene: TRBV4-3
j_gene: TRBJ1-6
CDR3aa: CASSQDLGGQGVNSPLHF

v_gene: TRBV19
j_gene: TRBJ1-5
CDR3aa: CASSIFGRGSNQPQHF

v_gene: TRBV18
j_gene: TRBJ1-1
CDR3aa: CASSLRQGAPGTEAFF

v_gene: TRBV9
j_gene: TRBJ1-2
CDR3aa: CASSVAANYGYTF

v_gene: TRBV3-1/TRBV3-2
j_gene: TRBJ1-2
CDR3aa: CASSQDLRQGAGGYTF

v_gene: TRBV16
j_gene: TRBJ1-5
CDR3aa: CASSQSRGQPQHF

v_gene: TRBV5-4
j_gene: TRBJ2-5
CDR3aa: CASSLGRRDREETQYF

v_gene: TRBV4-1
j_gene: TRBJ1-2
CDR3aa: CASSLPGYGYTF

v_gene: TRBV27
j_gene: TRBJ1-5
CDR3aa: CASSSRDRGGSNQPQHF

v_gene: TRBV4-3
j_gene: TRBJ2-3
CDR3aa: CASSPLRTDTQYF

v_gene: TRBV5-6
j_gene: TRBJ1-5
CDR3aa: CASSLQGRNQPQHF

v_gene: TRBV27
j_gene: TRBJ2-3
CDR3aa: CASSLLGQGVDTQYF

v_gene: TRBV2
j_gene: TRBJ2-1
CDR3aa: CASSPRLLYNEQFF

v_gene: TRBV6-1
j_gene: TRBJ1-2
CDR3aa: CASTDMGGPLRNGYTF

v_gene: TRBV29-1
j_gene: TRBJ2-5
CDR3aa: CSVITGTSGKETQYF

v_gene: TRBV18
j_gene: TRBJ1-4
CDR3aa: CASSSPGQQNEKLFF

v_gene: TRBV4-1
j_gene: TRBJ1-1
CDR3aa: CASSPGWGGTEAFF

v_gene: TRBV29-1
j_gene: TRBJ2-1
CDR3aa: CSVAILAGAPSSYNEQFF

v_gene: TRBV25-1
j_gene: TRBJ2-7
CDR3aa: CASSIAGYYEQYF

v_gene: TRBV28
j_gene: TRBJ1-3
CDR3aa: CASSLRWGPSGNTIYF

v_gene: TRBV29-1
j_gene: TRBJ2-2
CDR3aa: CSVGTADPNTGELFF

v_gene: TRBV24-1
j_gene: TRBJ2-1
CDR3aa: CATSQLAALYNEQFF

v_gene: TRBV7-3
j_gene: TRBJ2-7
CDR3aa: CASSLKGSGYSYEQYF

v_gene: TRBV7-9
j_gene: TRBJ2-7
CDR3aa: CASSHHRLAVRGEQYF

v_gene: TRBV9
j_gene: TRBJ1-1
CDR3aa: CASSVGPGGNTEAFF

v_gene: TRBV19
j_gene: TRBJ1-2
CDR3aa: CASSTNRGQGGYTF

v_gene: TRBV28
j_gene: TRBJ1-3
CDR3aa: CASSLGQTGNTIYF

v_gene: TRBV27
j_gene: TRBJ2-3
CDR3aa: CASSFGGREDTQYF

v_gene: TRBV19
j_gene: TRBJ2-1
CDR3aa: CATASGNNEQFF

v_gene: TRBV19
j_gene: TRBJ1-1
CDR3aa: CASSMGQVNTEAFF

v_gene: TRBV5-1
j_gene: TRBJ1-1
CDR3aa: CASRTANTEAFF

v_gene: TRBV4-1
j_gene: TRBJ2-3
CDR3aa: CASSVGYSSGTSVRDTQYF

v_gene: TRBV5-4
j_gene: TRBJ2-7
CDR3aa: CASSRDGLAGASQYF

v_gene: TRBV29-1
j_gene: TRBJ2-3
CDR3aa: CSVGGQGVRTDTQYF